These 22 T cell receptor beta chains were sequenced from one sample in a study of blood T cell repertoires in COVID-19. Sequencing was performed with immunoSEQ multiplex PCR; in TCRdb, only in-frame clones are kept and a portion is missing. The sample lists approximately 220,000 clones, just under 90% occurring once. The material sequenced was PBMCs or T cells enriched from blood (not recorded which). The origin of the receptors is a man aged 25-45 years who had recovered from COVID-19.

The gene calls are TRBV27 and TRBJ2-1, with 8 bases matching TRBD2. This CDR3 has 15 residues. The V gene's germline CDR1 is MNHEY and CDR2 SMNVEV (reference sequence). V shed 3 bases, J shed 3 bases, and the junction held 4 bases outside the gene matches. CDR3 nucleotide sequence: TGTGCCAGCAGTTTGACGGGACTAGTCTACAATGAGCAGTTCTTC. Translated: CASSLTGLVYNEQFF.

The chain recombines TRBV30 with TRBJ2-2; 7 bases agree with TRBD2. Germline loops: CDR1 GTSNPN, CDR2 SVGIG (reference sequence). CDR3 length: 16 residues. The V segment lost 3 bases and the J segment 0 bases; nucleotides outside the gene matches: 7. This CDR3 is CAWSRKRGSNTGELFF. The CDR3 DNA follows: TGTGCCTGGAGCCGGAAGCGGGGATCGAACACCGGGGAGCTGTTTTTT.

This clone was found a few times. The rearrangement joins TRBV19 to TRBJ1-4; D is unresolved. Germline lookup yields CDR1 LNHDA and CDR2 SQIVND (reference sequence). V was trimmed by 6 bases and J by 3 bases, leaving 11 bases between them. The CDR3 is made up of 14 amino acids. The CDR3: CASRAARANEKLFF. CDR3 in DNA: TGTGCCAGTAGGGCGGCGAGGGCTAATGAAAAACTGTTTTTT.

This rearrangement joins TRBV5-1 to TRBJ2-7, with 11 bases fitting TRBD2. The germline CDR1 and CDR2 sequences are SGHRS and YFSETQ. This CDR3 region has 15 residues. With 0 bases clipped from V and 2 bases from J, the junction kept 1 base outside the gene matches. The CDR3 sequence is CASSLELAGAYEQYF. CDR3 in DNA: TGCGCCAGCAGCTTGGAACTAGCGGGGGCCTACGAGCAGTACTTC.

This clone appeared once. V usage is TRBV7-8 and J usage is TRBJ2-2, with 9 bases fitting TRBD2. CDR3 length: 18 amino acids. Trimming at V came to 5 bases and at J to 5 bases, leaving 15 bases not matched to a gene. Germline CDR1 reads SGHVS; CDR2 reads FQNEAQ. This chain's CDR3 is CASSPPRFSGSGTGELFF. The DNA for the CDR3 is TGTGCCAGCAGCCCCCCTAGGTTTAGCGGGAGTGGTACCGGGGAGCTGTTTTTT. The full variable domain, in which reference TRBV7-8 and TRBJ2-2 provide the parts outside the CDR3, is GAGVSQSPRYKVAKRGQDVALRCDPISGHVSLFWYQQALGQGPEFLTYFQNEAQLDKSGLPSDRFFAERPEGSVSTLKIQRTQQEDSAVYLCASSPPRFSGSGTGELFFGEGSRLTVL.

This rearrangement joins TRBV19 to TRBJ2-1; possibly TRBD2 for D (6 bases). The V gene's germline CDR1 is LNHDA and CDR2 SQIVND (reference sequence). The CDR3 is 15 residues long. The V gene lost 3 bases and the J gene lost 3 bases, with 12 bases spanning the gap. The CDR3 DNA sequence: TGTGCCAGTAGTATTGGCGGGACCCTCTACAATGAGCAGTTCTTC. Translating gives CASSIGGTLYNEQFF.

The V gene is TRBV15, the J gene TRBJ2-2, with TRBD2 as a possible D gene (6 bases). The CDR3 runs to 17 residues. Trimming cost V 8 bases and J 5 bases, with 24 bases left between them. The V gene's germline CDR1 is LNHNV and CDR2 YYDKDF (reference sequence). CDR3 DNA: TGTGCCACCGGAGGGGATCCACATGTAGGGTCGACCGGGGAGCTGTTTTTT. Translation gives CATGGDPHVGSTGELFF. The whole variable domain, remainder taken from reference TRBV15 and TRBJ2-2, is DAMVIQNPRYQVTQFGKPVTLSCSQTLNHNVMYWYQQKSSQAPKLLFHYYDKDFNNEADTPDNFQSRRPNTSFCFLDIRSPGLGDTAMYLCATGGDPHVGSTGELFFGEGSRLTVL.

The chain is built from TRBV7-2 and TRBJ2-5; 9 positions agree with TRBD2. Germline values: CDR1 SGHTA, CDR2 FQGNSA. This CDR3 is built from 13 residues. V lost 5 bases and J lost 5; bases outside the gene matches: 3. CDR3 bases: TGTGCCAGCAGCCCGGGACTAGCTGAGACCCAGTACTTC. It encodes CASSPGLAETQYF. The complete variable domain, with remaining parts taken from reference TRBV7-2 and TRBJ2-5, reads GAGVSQSPSNKVTEKGKDVELRCDPISGHTALYWYRQSLGQGLEFLIYFQGNSAPDKSGLPSDRFSAERTGGSVSTLTIQRTQQEDSAVYLCASSPGLAETQYFGPGTRLLVL.

This clone was recorded once. The V and J genes are TRBV28 and TRBJ1-2, with 8 bases that match TRBD1. Trimming took 3 bases from V and 5 from J; bases not matched to a gene: 2. CDR3 length: 13 amino acids. Germline V lookup: CDR1 MDHEN, CDR2 SYDVKM. The DNA of the CDR3 is TGTGCCAGCAGTTTCGGACAGGGATATGGCTACACCTTC. Translation: CASSFGQGYGYTF.

This chain joins TRBV2 and TRBJ1-2; TRBD1 agrees at 7 bases. Per the germline V gene, CDR1 is SNHLY and CDR2 is FYNNEI. Germline trimming cut 2 bases from V and 4 bases from J; bases unmatched to any gene: 13. The CDR3 runs to 17 residues. CDR3 amino acids: CASSEPGQEGLLYGYTF. In DNA, the CDR3 is TGTGCCAGCAGTGAACCCGGACAGGAGGGCTTACTCTATGGCTACACCTTC.

The chain combines TRBV6-1 with TRBJ1-3, with D tentatively TRBD1 (5 bases). V was shortened by 4 bases and J by 4 bases, with 17 bases between the two germline ends. The germline CDR1 and CDR2 sequences are MNHNS and SASEGT. The CDR3 contains 16 residues. CDR3 nucleotides: TGTGCCAGCAGTGTGATGGTTGTTGGGGCCGGAAACACCATATATTTT. It yields the protein CASSVMVVGAGNTIYF.

The rearrangement joins TRBV3-1 (or the pseudogene TRBV3-2) to TRBJ1-2, with TRBD1 matching over 7 bases. The V and J ends lost 3 bases and 5 bases, in that order; junction bases with no gene match: 12. Germline V gene data show CDR1 as LGHDT and CDR2 as YNNKEL (reference sequence). This CDR3 region has 16 residues. CDR3 sequence: CASSHRDSRRGYGYTF. Written as DNA, the CDR3 is TGTGCCAGCAGCCACCGGGACAGCAGAAGGGGGTATGGCTACACCTTC.

This chain connects TRBV5-1 to TRBJ2-3; D may be TRBD1 (6 bases). Germline V lookup: CDR1 SGHRS, CDR2 YFSETQ. Deletions cut 4 bases from V and 2 bases from J, with 14 bases between. CDR3 length: 15 amino acids. The chain's CDR3 is CASSILQGPTDTQYF. The DNA for the CDR3 is TGCGCCAGCAGCATACTACAGGGACCCACAGATACGCAGTATTTT.

This clone was observed a single time. The V and J genes are TRBV6-2 or TRBV6-3 and TRBJ2-1; the D gene is possibly TRBD1 (6 bases). The CDR3 is 15 amino acids. The germline V gene has CDR1 MNHEY and CDR2 SVGEGT. V lost 5 bases and J lost 4, with 15 bases in between. CDR3 sequence: CASSPRGPIYNEQFF. CDR3 coding DNA: TGTGCCAGCAGTCCCAGGGGCCCAATATACAATGAGCAGTTCTTC.

The chain recombines TRBV7-7 with TRBJ1-3; D is uncertain. Germline loops: CDR1 SSHAT, CDR2 FNYEAQ (reference sequence). The V gene lost 5 bases and the J gene lost 1 base, with 9 bases spanning the gap. This CDR3 is 14 amino acids long. The CDR3 DNA is TGTGCCAGCAGCGAAAGCGAATCTGGAAACACCATATATTTT. This sequence encodes CASSESESGNTIYF.

This clone occurred once. Other DNA sequences in this sample translate to the same CDR3. V is TRBV28 and J is TRBJ2-5; 8 nucleotides match TRBD1. From germline, CDR1 is MDHEN and CDR2 SYDVKM. This CDR3 region has 15 residues. V was pared by 5 bases and J by 1 base, with 6 bases of the junction left unmatched. In DNA, the CDR3 is TGTGCCAGCAGTCTCATACAGGGGGTCCAAGAGACCCAGTACTTC. Translating it yields CASSLIQGVQETQYF.

The chain couples TRBV27 to TRBJ1-3, with a weak D call TRBD1 (5 bases). Trimming took 0 bases from V and 0 from J, leaving 15 bases between them. CDR3 length equals 18 residues. The germline gives CDR1 MNHEY, CDR2 SMNVEV (reference sequence). CDR3 nucleotide sequence: TGTGCCAGCAGTTTATCCCGGCCGCAGGGCGCCTCTGGAAACACCATATATTTT. This gives the protein CASSLSRPQGASGNTIYF.

This clone was seen only once. The V gene is TRBV5-6, the J gene TRBJ2-2; 9 bases fit TRBD1. V dropped 2 bases and J dropped 7; count of bases not matched to a gene: 9. Germline-derived CDR1 and CDR2 are SGHDT and YYEEEE. The CDR3 sequence is 16 residues long. The CDR3 sequence: CASSLGRDRVIGELFF. In DNA, the CDR3 is TGTGCCAGCAGCTTAGGCCGGGACAGGGTTATCGGGGAGCTGTTTTTT.

V and J are TRBV9 and TRBJ2-5, with 7 bases aligning to TRBD2. Germline loops: CDR1 SGDLS, CDR2 YYNGEE. Trimming cost V 1 base and J 5 bases; bases outside gene matches: 14. This CDR3 has 17 amino acids. The CDR3 spells CASSVPRLGGPGETQYF. CDR3 nucleotide sequence: TGTGCCAGCAGCGTACCCCGGCTGGGAGGGCCGGGGGAGACCCAGTACTTC.

The chain has TRBV10-2 and TRBJ2-1; 8 bases are a match to TRBD2. The junction had 3 bases not matched to a gene; V was cut back by 2 bases and J by 3 bases. Germline-derived CDR1 and CDR2 are WSHSY and SAAADI. The CDR3 covers 15 residues. In DNA form, the CDR3 reads TGCGCCAGCAGTGAGATGCGGGGGGACTACAATGAGCAGTTCTTC. The encoded protein is CASSEMRGDYNEQFF.

This rearrangement joins TRBV4-1 to TRBJ2-2, with D hard to call. The CDR3 is 15 amino acids. Germline-derived CDR1 and CDR2 are MGHRA and YSYEKL. The V end lost 4 bases, the J end lost 2 bases, and 11 bases lay between the germline ends. CDR3 sequence reads: CASSPHQANTGELFF. The CDR3 DNA follows: TGCGCCAGCAGCCCGCACCAGGCTAACACCGGGGAGCTGTTTTTT.

The chain couples TRBV3-1 (or the pseudogene TRBV3-2) to TRBJ2-1; 9 bases agree with TRBD2. V shed 4 bases and J 9 bases; nucleotides not matched to a gene: 10. This CDR3 has 15 residues. Per the germline V gene, CDR1 is LGHDT and CDR2 is YNNKEL (reference sequence). CDR3 in amino acids: CASSRSGGRAGEQFF. The DNA for the CDR3 is TGTGCCAGCAGCCGTAGCGGGGGCAGGGCGGGTGAGCAGTTCTTC.